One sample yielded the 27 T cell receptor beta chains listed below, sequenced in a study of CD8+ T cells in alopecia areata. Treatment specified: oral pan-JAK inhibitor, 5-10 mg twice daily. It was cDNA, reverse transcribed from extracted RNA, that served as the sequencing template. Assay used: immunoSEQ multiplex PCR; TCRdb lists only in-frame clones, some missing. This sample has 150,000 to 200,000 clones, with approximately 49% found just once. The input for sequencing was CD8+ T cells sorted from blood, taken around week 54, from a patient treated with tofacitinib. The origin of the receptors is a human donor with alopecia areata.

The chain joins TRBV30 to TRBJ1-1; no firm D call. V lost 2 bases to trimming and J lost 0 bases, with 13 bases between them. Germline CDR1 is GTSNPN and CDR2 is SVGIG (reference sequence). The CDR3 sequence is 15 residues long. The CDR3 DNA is TGTGCCTGGAGTCCCTACGGGCCGCTGAACACTGAAGCTTTCTTT. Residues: CAWSPYGPLNTEAFF.

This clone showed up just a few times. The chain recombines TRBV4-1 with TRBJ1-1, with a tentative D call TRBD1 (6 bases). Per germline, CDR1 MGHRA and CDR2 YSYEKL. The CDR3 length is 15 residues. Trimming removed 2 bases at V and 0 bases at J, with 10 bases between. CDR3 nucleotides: TGCGCCAGCAGCCAACCGACAGGATTGAACACTGAAGCTTTCTTT. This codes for CASSQPTGLNTEAFF.

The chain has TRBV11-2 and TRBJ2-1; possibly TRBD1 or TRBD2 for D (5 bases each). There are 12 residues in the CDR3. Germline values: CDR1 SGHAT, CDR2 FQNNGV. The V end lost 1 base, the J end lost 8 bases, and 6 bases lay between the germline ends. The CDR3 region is CASSLVGDEQFF. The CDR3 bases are TGTGCCAGCAGCTTAGTGGGGGATGAGCAGTTCTTC.

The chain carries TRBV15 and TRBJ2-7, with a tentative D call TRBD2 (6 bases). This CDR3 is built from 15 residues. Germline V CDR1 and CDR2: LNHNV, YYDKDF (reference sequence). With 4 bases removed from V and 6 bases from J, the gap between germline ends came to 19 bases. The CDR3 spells CATSTRDAGRLEQYF. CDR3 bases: TGTGCCACCAGCACCCGGGACGCGGGGCGACTCGAGCAGTACTTC.

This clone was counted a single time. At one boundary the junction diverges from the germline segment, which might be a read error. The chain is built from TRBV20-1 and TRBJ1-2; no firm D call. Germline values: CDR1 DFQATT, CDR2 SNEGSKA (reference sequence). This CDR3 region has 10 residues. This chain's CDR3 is CSARPLDGDF. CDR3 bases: TGCAGTGCTAGACCCTTGGACGGAGACTTC.

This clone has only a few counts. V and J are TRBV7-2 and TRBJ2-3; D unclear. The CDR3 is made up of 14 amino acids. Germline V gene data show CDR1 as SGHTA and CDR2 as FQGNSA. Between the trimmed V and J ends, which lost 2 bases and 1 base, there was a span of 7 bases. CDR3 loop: CASSLRQRTDTQYF. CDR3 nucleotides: TGTGCCAGCAGCTTACGTCAGCGCACAGATACGCAGTATTTT.

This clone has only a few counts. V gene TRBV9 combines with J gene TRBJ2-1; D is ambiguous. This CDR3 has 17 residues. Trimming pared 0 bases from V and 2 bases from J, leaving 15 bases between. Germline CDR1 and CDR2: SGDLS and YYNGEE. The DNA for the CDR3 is TGTGCCAGCAGCGTAGCGGGCCAAGTACGACCCTACAATGAGCAGTTCTTC. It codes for CASSVAGQVRPYNEQFF.

The DNA for the CDR3 is TGCGCCAGCAGCCATGGAACAGGGGATAGGTACAATGAGCAGTTCTTC. Protein product: CASSHGTGDRYNEQFF. The chain joins TRBV4-3 to TRBJ2-1, with 7 bases that match TRBD1. This CDR3 is 16 amino acids long. V dropped 3 bases and J dropped 4; count of bases not matched to a gene: 9. CDR1 LGHNA and CDR2 YSLEER come from the germline V gene.

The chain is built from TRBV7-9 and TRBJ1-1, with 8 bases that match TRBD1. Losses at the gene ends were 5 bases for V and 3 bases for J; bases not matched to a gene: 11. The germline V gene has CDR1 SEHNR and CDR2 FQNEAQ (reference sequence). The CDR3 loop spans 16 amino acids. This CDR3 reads CASSRIGQGRDTEAFF. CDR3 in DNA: TGTGCCAGCAGCAGAATAGGACAGGGTAGGGACACTGAAGCTTTCTTT.

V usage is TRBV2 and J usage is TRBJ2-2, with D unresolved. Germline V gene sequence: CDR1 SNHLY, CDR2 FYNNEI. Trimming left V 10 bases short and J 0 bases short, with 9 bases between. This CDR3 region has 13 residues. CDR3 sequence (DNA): TGTGCCACGACAATGGCGAACACCGGGGAGCTGTTTTTT. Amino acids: CATTMANTGELFF.

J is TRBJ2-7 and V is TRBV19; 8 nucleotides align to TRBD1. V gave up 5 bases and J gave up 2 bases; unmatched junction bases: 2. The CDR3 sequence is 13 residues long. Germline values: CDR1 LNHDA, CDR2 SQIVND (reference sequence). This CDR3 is CASSADRAYEQYF. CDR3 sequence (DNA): TGTGCCAGTAGTGCGGACAGGGCCTACGAGCAGTACTTC.

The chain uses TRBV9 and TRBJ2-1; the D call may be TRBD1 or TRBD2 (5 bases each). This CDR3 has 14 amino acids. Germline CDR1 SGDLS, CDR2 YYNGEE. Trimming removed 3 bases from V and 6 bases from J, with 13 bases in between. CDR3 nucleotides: TGTGCCAGCAGCGATTCGGGACGGAGCAATGAGCAGTTCTTC. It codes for CASSDSGRSNEQFF.

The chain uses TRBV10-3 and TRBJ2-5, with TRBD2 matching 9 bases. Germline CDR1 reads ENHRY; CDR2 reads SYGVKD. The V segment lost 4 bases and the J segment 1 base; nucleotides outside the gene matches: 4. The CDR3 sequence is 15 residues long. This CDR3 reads CAISALAGSQETQYF. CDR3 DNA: TGTGCCATCAGTGCCCTAGCGGGGAGCCAAGAGACCCAGTACTTC.

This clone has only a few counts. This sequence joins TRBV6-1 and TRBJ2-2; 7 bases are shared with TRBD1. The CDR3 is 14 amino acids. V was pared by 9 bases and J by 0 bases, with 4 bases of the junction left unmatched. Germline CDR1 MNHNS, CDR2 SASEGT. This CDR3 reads CASHQGANTGELFF. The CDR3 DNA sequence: TGTGCCAGTCATCAGGGGGCGAACACCGGGGAGCTGTTTTTT.

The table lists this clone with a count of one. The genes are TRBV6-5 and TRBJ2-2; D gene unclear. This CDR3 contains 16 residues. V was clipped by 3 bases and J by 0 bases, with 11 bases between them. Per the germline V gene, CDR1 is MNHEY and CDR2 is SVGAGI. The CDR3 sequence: CASSYTDRANTGELFF. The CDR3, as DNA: TGTGCCAGCAGTTATACCGACCGCGCGAACACCGGGGAGCTGTTTTTT.

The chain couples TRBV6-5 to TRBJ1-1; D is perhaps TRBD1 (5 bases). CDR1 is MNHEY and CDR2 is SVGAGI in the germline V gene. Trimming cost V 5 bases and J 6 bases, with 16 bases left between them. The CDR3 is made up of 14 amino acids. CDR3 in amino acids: CASSPQGYAPEAFF. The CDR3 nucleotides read TGTGCCAGCAGTCCCCAGGGCTACGCCCCTGAAGCTTTCTTT.

Written as DNA, the CDR3 is TGTGCCACCCTCGGGCAGGAAAACTATGGCTACACCTTC. Residues: CATLGQENYGYTF. The chain has TRBV10-3 and TRBJ1-2; D is undetermined. This CDR3 is 13 amino acids long. The V and J ends lost 10 bases and 2 bases respectively, with 14 bases between them. CDR1 and CDR2 (germline): ENHRY, SYGVKD.

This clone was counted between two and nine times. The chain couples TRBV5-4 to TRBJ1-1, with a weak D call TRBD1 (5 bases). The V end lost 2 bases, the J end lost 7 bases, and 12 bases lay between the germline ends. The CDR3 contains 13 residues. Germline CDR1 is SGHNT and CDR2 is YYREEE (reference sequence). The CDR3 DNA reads TGTGCCAGCAGCTTAAGACAGACCCTTGAAGCTTTCTTT. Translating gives CASSLRQTLEAFF.

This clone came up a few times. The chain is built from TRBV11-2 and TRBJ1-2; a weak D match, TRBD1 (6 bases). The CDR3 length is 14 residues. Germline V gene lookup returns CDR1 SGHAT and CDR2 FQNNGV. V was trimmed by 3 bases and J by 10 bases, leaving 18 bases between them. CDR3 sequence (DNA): TGTGCCAGCAGCTTGTCGCTAAGGGGGAATGCCTACACCTTC. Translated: CASSLSLRGNAYTF.

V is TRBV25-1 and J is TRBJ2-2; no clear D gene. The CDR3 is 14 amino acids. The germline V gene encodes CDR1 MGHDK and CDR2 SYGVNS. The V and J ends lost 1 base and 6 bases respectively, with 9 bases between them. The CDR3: CASSELGQPGELFF. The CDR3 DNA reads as TGTGCCAGCAGTGAATTGGGCCAGCCCGGGGAGCTGTTTTTT.

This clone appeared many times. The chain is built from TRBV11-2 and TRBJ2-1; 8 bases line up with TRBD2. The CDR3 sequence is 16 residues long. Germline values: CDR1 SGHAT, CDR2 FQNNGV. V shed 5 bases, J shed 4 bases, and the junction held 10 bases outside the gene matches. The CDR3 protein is CASSPPGVAGYNEQFF. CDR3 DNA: TGTGCCAGCAGCCCTCCTGGGGTAGCGGGGTACAATGAGCAGTTCTTC.

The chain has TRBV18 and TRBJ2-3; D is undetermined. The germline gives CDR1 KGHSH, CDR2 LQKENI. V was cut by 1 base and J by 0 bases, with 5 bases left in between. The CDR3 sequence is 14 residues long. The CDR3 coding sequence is TGTGCCAGCTCACCACGACGGAGCACAGATACGCAGTATTTT. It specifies CASSPRRSTDTQYF.

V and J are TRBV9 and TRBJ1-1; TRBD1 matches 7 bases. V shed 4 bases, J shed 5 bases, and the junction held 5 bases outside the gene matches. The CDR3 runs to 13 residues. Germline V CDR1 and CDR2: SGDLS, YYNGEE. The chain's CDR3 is CASSSHRGTEAFF. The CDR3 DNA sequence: TGTGCCAGCAGCTCCCACAGGGGTACTGAAGCTTTCTTT.

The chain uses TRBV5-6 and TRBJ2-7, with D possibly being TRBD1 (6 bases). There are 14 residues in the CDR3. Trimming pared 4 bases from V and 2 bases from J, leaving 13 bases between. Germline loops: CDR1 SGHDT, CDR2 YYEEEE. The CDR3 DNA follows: TGTGCCAGCAGCGTTGGGGGCAGGGCCTACGAGCAGTACTTC. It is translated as CASSVGGRAYEQYF.

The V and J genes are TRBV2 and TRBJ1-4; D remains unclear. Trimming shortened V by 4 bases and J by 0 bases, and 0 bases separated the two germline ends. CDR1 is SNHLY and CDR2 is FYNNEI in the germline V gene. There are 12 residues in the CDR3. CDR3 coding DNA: TGTGCCAGCAGTGCAACTAATGAAAAACTGTTTTTT. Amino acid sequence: CASSATNEKLFF. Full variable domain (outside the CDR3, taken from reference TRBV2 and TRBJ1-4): EPEVTQTPSHQVTQMGQEVILRCVPISNHLYFYWYRQILGQKVEFLVSFYNNEISEKSEIFDDQFSVERPDGSNFTLKIRSTKLEDSAMYFCASSATNEKLFFGSGTQLSVL.

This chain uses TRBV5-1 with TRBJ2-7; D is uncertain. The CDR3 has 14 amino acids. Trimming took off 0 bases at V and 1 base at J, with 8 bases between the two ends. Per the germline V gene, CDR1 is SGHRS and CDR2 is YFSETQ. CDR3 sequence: CASSLEPTSYEQYF. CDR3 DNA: TGCGCCAGCAGCTTGGAACCGACTTCCTACGAGCAGTACTTC.

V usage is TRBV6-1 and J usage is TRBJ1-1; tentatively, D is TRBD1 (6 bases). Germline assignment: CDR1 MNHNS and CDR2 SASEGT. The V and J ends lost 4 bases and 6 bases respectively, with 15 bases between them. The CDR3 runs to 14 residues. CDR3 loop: CASSADRTDSEAFF. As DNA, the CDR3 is TGTGCCAGCAGTGCAGACAGGACGGATTCTGAAGCTTTCTTT.